This TCR beta chain was retrieved from a study of blood T cell repertoires in COVID-19. As for the study in general: Italy, Spain and the United States were the sources of the convalescent and acute COVID-19 samples. Nucleic acid was either cDNA or gDNA, and it came from T cells, B-cell-depleted T cells, or PBMCs.

CDR1 SGHRS and CDR2 YFSETQ come from the germline V gene. The CDR3 is made up of 15 amino acids. Germline trimming cut 4 bases from V and 2 bases from J; bases unmatched to any gene: 4. Per the study methods: Cell counts per sample came from amplifying reference gene primers. Produced via immunoSEQ multiplex PCR; TCRdb's table is partial and in-frame only. The DNA gave D and trimming, while V, J and clone size come from that table. The data contain fewer than 95,000 clones, roughly 88% of them singletons. This sequence was found in an elderly woman with acute or convalescent COVID-19. Sequenced material: peripheral blood. The V and J genes are TRBV5-1 and TRBJ2-5; 11 bases align to TRBD1. CDR3 residues: CASSRTGGSQETQYF. CDR3 sequence (DNA): TGCGCCAGCAGCCGGACAGGGGGCTCACAAGAGACCCAGTACTTC.